Listed below are T cell receptor beta chains from one sample, sequenced in a study of blood T cell repertoires in COVID-19. The protocol was immunoSEQ multiplex PCR, while the TCRdb copy is restricted to in-frame clones and leaves out a portion. The repertoire holds some 400,000 clones, with about 90% as singletons. The source material was peripheral blood. The receptors derive from a young man with active or convalescent COVID-19. CDR3s include the opening cysteine and the closing phenylalanine or tryptophan. D genes are given only for firm matches. Clone size appears in some rows only: once, few, many, or a class for an expanded clone.

size,J,D,V,DNA,CDR3
-,TRBJ1-5,-,TRBV6-5,TGTGCCAGCAGTTACCAGAGCAATCAGCCCCAGCATTTT,CASSYQSNQPQHF
-,TRBJ1-1,-,TRBV27,TGTGCCAGCCGCGCGGGGGAGGGAACTGAAGCTTTCTTT,CASRAGEGTEAFF
-,TRBJ2-2,-,TRBV24-1,TGTGCCACCAGTGATTTTAGCGTCAGAAAGACCGGGGAGCTGTTTTTT,CATSDFSVRKTGELFF
-,TRBJ2-2,-,TRBV18,TGTGCCAGCTCACCAACGGGACATAGCACCGGGGAGCTGTTTTTT,CASSPTGHSTGELFF
-,TRBJ2-1,-,TRBV24-1,TGTGCCACCAGTGATTTGCAGTCTAACGGGTTCAATGAGCAGTTCTTC,CATSDLQSNGFNEQFF
-,TRBJ1-2,TRBD1,TRBV4-2,TGTGCCAGCAGCCAAGATACAGGGGAAAACTATGGCTACACCTTC,CASSQDTGENYGYTF
-,TRBJ1-5,-,TRBV9,TGTGCCAGCAGCTCACGGGGGGGGCCCAATCAGCCCCAGCATTTT,CASSSRGGPNQPQHF
once,TRBJ2-5,-,TRBV5-1,TGCGCCAGCAGCTTGGCTGGTCAGCAAGAGACCCAGTACTTC,CASSLAGQQETQYF
-,TRBJ2-2,-,TRBV7-9,TGTGCCAGCAGCTCATGGACAGACCTCGACACCGGGGAGCTGTTTTTT,CASSSWTDLDTGELFF
few,TRBJ2-1,TRBD2,TRBV2,TGTGCCAGCCATAGCGGGGCCCACAATGAGCAGTTCTTC,CASHSGAHNEQFF
-,TRBJ1-1,-,TRBV9,TGTGCCAGCAGCGTAGTCCTGGGCATGAACACTGAAGCTTTCTTT,CASSVVLGMNTEAFF
-,TRBJ2-7,-,TRBV24-1,TGTGCCACCAGTGATTCGGGGGGACAGGCCTCCTACGAGCAGTACTTC,CATSDSGGQASYEQYF
-,TRBJ1-5,-,TRBV11-2,TGTGCCAGCAGCTTAAACAGTTATCAGCCCCAGCATTTT,CASSLNSYQPQHF
-,TRBJ2-1,TRBD2,TRBV19,TGTGCCAGTAGTATAGGCTCTAGCGGTTACTCCTACAATGAGCAGTTCTTC,CASSIGSSGYSYNEQFF
-,TRBJ1-3,TRBD1,TRBV7-6,TGTGCCAGCAGCTTAGCCGGGACAGGGGGAAACACCATATATTTT,CASSLAGTGGNTIYF
-,TRBJ2-5,TRBD1,TRBV10-3,TGTGCCATCAGTGAGAGGACAGGGGAGGAGACCCAGTACTTC,CAISERTGEETQYF
-,TRBJ1-5,-,TRBV28,TGTGCCAGCAGTTTTTTAGGAGGGGCCCCTAGGATCGGCAATCAGCCCCAGCATTTT,CASSFLGGAPRIGNQPQHF
once,TRBJ2-1,TRBD2,TRBV24-1,TGTGCCACCAGCCCATGGACTAGCGGGAGCGGAGGTGAGCAGTTCTTC,CATSPWTSGSGGEQFF
-,TRBJ1-5,-,TRBV7-2,TGTGCCAGTTCGGCCGACAGTACAAGCAATCAGCCCCAGCATTTT,CASSADSTSNQPQHF
-,TRBJ1-5,-,TRBV19,TGTGCCAGTAGTACTAGTCGGGGATCCAATCAGCCCCAGCATTTT,CASSTSRGSNQPQHF
-,TRBJ2-4,TRBD1,TRBV28,TGTGCCAGCAGTTTCGGCAGGGGGCTCAAAAACATTCAGTACTTC,CASSFGRGLKNIQYF
-,TRBJ1-6,-,TRBV28,TGTGCCAGCAACCCCAGGGCCCTATCACCCCTCCACTTT,CASNPRALSPLHF
-,TRBJ1-5,TRBD1,TRBV25-1,TGTGCCAGCAGCCTTTCGGACAGGGTTCAGCCCCAGCATTTT,CASSLSDRVQPQHF
-,TRBJ2-3,TRBD2,TRBV30,TGTGCCTGGTCCCCTAGCGGGAGCCCAGCTCCGCAGTATTTT,CAWSPSGSPAPQYF
-,TRBJ2-7,-,TRBV12-3/TRBV12-4,TGTGCCAGCAGTTTACAGGGGTACGAGCAGTACTTC,CASSLQGYEQYF
-,TRBJ2-3,TRBD2,TRBV5-8,TGTGCCAGCAGTCCAGCGGGAGGGGGCACAGATACGCAGTATTTT,CASSPAGGGTDTQYF
-,TRBJ1-5,-,TRBV2,TGTGCCAGCAGGGACAGCAGCAATCAGCCCCAGCATTTT,CASRDSSNQPQHF
-,TRBJ2-1,TRBD2,TRBV6-2/TRBV6-3,TGTGCCAGCAGTTACCAGGCGGGAGTCTACAATGAGCAGTTCTTC,CASSYQAGVYNEQFF
-,TRBJ2-2,TRBD2,TRBV7-9,TGTGCCAGCAGCTTAGAGACACTAGCGGGGGACACCGGGGAGCTGTTTTTT,CASSLETLAGDTGELFF
-,TRBJ2-3,-,TRBV4-2,TGTGCCAGCAGCCAAGATCGGAGCACAGATACGCAGTATTTT,CASSQDRSTDTQYF
-,TRBJ2-7,-,TRBV6-2/TRBV6-3,TGTGCCAGCAGTGGGAGCTCCTACGAGCAGTACTTC,CASSGSSYEQYF
-,TRBJ1-1,TRBD1,TRBV30,TGTGCCTGGCAGGACAGGCGGAACACTGAAGCTTTCTTT,CAWQDRRNTEAFF
-,TRBJ1-4,-,TRBV2,TGTGCCAGCAAAATAACAGATACTAATGAAAAACTGTTTTTT,CASKITDTNEKLFF
-,TRBJ2-1,TRBD1,TRBV7-3,TGTGCCAGCAGCCTCGACCCCTCTGACAGGGTAGATGAGCAGTTCTTC,CASSLDPSDRVDEQFF
-,TRBJ1-4,-,TRBV28,TGTGCCAGCAGTCCGGGGGGATCGACTAATGAAAAACTGTTTTTT,CASSPGGSTNEKLFF
-,TRBJ1-6,TRBD1,TRBV9,TGTGCCAGCAGCTTAGGACAGGGTGGCAATTCACCCCTCCACTTT,CASSLGQGGNSPLHF
-,TRBJ2-1,TRBD1,TRBV15,TGTGCCACCAGCAGAGATTGGGGGACAGGCGTAGACAATGAGCAGTTCTTC,CATSRDWGTGVDNEQFF
-,TRBJ2-7,-,TRBV5-4,TGTGCCAGCGGGAGTTTCTACGAGCAGTACTTC,CASGSFYEQYF
-,TRBJ2-2,TRBD1,TRBV6-5,TGTGCCAGCAGGGATCAGGGGGCCGGGGAGCTGTTTTTT,CASRDQGAGELFF
-,TRBJ1-1,-,TRBV24-1,TGTGCCACCAGTCAAGGGGCCCTAATGAACACTGAAGCTTTCTTT,CATSQGALMNTEAFF
-,TRBJ2-1,-,TRBV4-3,TGCGCCAGCAGCCAAGATGGAGGGCCGGACTACAATGAGCAGTTCTTC,CASSQDGGPDYNEQFF
-,TRBJ2-2,-,TRBV7-6,TGTGCCAGCAGCTTAGATCTACTTAGTATCACCGGGGAGCTGTTTTTT,CASSLDLLSITGELFF